These 4 T cell receptor gamma chains were sequenced from one sample in a study of gamma delta lymphoproliferative disorders and STAT genes. PBMCs from patients and controls supplied the genomic DNA for sequencing. TCRdb re-called the multiplex PCR reads using CATT. Of just over 1,500 gamma-chain clones in the sample, roughly 9.5% are singletons; the top ten hold roughly 25%. Source material: blood. The receptors were gathered from a human donor in good health.

This clone is large (0.1 to 1%) by share. The V call is TRGV4, the J call TRGJ1 or TRGJ2. The J gene is absent in TCRdb and was assigned here via DNA matching to germline. The CDR3 spans 15 residues. Per the germline V gene, CDR1 is EGSTGY and CDR2 is YDSYTSSV. Trimming at V came to 0 bases and at J to 3 bases, leaving 8 bases not matched to a gene. CDR3 in DNA: TGTGCCACCTGGGATGGGCCGGGGATTTATTATAAGAAACTCTTT. Translated, it gives CATWDGPGIYYKKLF.

Relative to its sample, this clone is medium-sized. Other DNA sequences in the sample encode the same CDR3. V and J are TRGV4 and TRGJ1 or TRGJ2. TCRdb gives no J gene; it was assigned here by matching the DNA to germline. Germline values: CDR1 EGSTGY, CDR2 YDSYTSSV. The J segment lost 4 bases and the V segment lost 2 bases, leaving 2 bases of the junction unmatched. The CDR3 contains 12 residues. The CDR3 reads CATWDVYYKKLF. CDR3 coding DNA: TGTGCCACCTGGGATGTGTATTATAAGAAACTCTTT.

This clone rates as medium-sized (0.01 to 0.1%). The chain combines TRGV2 with TRGJ1 or TRGJ2. Here the J gene came from matching the DNA to germline, since TCRdb omits it. After removal of 4 bases from V and 3 bases from J, the junction contained 3 bases not matched to a gene. The CDR3 loop spans 12 amino acids. Per germline, CDR1 EGSNGY and CDR2 YDSYNSKV. The CDR3 region is CATWELYYKKLF. As DNA, the CDR3 is TGTGCCACCTGGGAACTTTATTATAAGAAACTCTTT.

V and J are TRGV10 and TRGJ1 or TRGJ2. The J gene was not available in TCRdb and was assigned here by matching the DNA to germline segments. Being an ORF, TRGV10 has a function that is uncertain. The V gene end was trimmed by 8 bases and the J gene end by 8 bases; junction bases not matched to a gene: 13. The CDR3 is 13 residues long. CDR3 DNA sequence: TGTGCTGCGTGGGATTTAGGCAGGGATAAGAAACTCTTT. Translation gives CAAWDLGRDKKLF.